This T cell receptor beta chain was obtained from a study of cytomegalovirus exposure and HLA in healthy donors (dated by TCRdb to 2015 to 2018). Describing the broader study: According to an earlier analysis of 587 of the donors, 200 million or so T cells yielded over 90 million unique TCR beta sequences and around 300 Gb of sequence data. An early release that covered approximately 600 HLA-typed donors contained approximately 300 gigabases of sequencing data and roughly 84 million unique TCR sequences. Of the approximately 370 genotyped donors, approximately 80% were placed in the genetic ancestry cluster associated with self-reported Caucasian donors. The study aimed to test whether signatures of past pathogen exposure could be identified by cataloging public T cell receptors. The study profiled the T cell repertoires of hundreds of subjects by immunosequencing and related them to cytomegalovirus serostatus. Along with the roughly 710-subject first cohort, a separate validation cohort of over a hundred different subjects was used. To predict cytomegalovirus infection status, the study brought together high-throughput TCR immunosequencing, statistical association of individual TCRs with disease status, and machine learning. A later analysis re-analyzed previously published TCR beta repertoires from 500 to 700 donors and added high-resolution HLA genotyping to study TCR occurrence patterns. In the later analysis, no new phenotypic data were used to find candidate immune exposures; instead, reliance was placed on TCR beta sequences and their occurrence across donors. An earlier analysis of fewer than 700 of the donors applied high-throughput TCR beta sequencing to assess whether each TCR beta V gene segment acted as functional or pseudogenic. Alongside the repertoire data, information on donor age, sex, ethnicity and CMV serostatus was compiled. In a later genetic analysis, genome-wide SNP genotypes for about three fifths of the 666 donors were used, and that subset was treated as a discovery cohort. All discovery cohort repertoires had been generated on a single sequencing platform. HLA typing included class I and class II loci at four-digit resolution. The number of donors typed differed by locus, with about 629-630 for A, B, C, DRB1 and DQB1, roughly 550 for DQA1, about 610 for DPA1, and around 450 for DPB1. Five DR-DQ haplotypes were handled as single units for association and clustering, since linkage in the cohort was strong. Across 398 genotyped donors of the cohort, an average of approximately 240,000 unique TCR beta nucleotide sequences per donor were sequenced, and around 20% of those sequences were non-productive.

The cohort consisted of 600 or so healthy bone marrow donors. Cohort members were all nominally healthy when sampled, although unrecorded immune exposures were likely present. The donor was CMV seronegative and was included in the group of under 450 seronegative cohort members. Every donor gave a peripheral blood sample, and the peripheral blood mononuclear cells from that sample were used for TCR beta sequencing. Genomic DNA was extracted from the blood cell samples with the Qiagen DNeasy Blood Extraction Kit. With respect to this clone: What antigen it recognizes has not been identified. A read error may account for a junction end that differs from germline.

The library was built by means of the immunoSEQ multiplex PCR assay. For the multiplex PCR, a mixture combining 60 forward primers for TCR Vbeta segments and 13 reverse primers for TCR Jbeta segments was used. The CDR3 region of rearranged TCR beta genes was amplified from genomic DNA with a multiplex PCR assay. Amplified TCR beta libraries were sequenced as 87-base-pair reads on the Illumina HiSeq System. For the original study's pipeline: Across the 600 to 700 repertoires, a later analysis counted 75 million to 90 million unique TCR beta chains, around 11 million of which were shared by at least two donors. Raw reads were error-corrected and collapsed into unique sequences with a nearest-neighbor algorithm that merged closely related sequences to remove PCR and sequencing errors. CDR3 sequences were aligned to IMGT reference sequences to assign V, D and J gene segments. For a sequence to be retained, a match of at least six nucleotides was required to both a V gene segment and a J gene segment. A rearrangement counted as productive if the CDR3 had no stop codons and remained in frame with V and J, and every other rearrangement counted as non-productive. Following IMGT convention, CDR3 was defined as the stretch from the second conserved V-encoded cysteine to the conserved J-encoded phenylalanine. The earlier analysis of approximately 590 of the donors excluded any sequence lacking an unambiguous match to a single V gene segment. An earlier analysis of around 600 of the donors classified V segments as functional when productive rearrangements were above 56.7% and as segregating when the standard deviation between donors was above 5%. A statistical classification framework was built for diagnosing cytomegalovirus status from the catalog of TCR beta chain sequences. A later analysis assigned V and J genes by comparing TCR nucleotide sequences with IMGT/GENE-DB human TR gene sequences. In a later analysis, CDR3 sequences and most-parsimonious VDJ recombination scenarios were assigned using the TCRdist pipeline. In a later analysis, every TCR beta chain was defined by the combination of its CDR3 amino acid sequence and its V-gene family, and reads without a unique V-gene family were dropped. In a later analysis, around 650 highly shared, low-generation-probability nucleotide sequences were removed to address suspected cross-contamination and a sequencing artifact. In a later analysis, a clonal expansion index was calculated for each public chain from normalized within-repertoire ranks of inferred template counts. A later analysis computed generation probabilities with a VDJ recombination model fitted to out-of-frame rearrangements, and checked the results against IGoR. In a later analysis, TCR-TCR, TCR-HLA and TCR-CMV co-occurrence was scored with hypergeometric tests, and a repertoire-size bias correction was applied to TCR pairs. False discovery rates were estimated in a later analysis by permuting HLA or CMV assignments 20 times. A later analysis grouped co-occurring TCRs with DBSCAN, adding TCRdist sequence similarity when clustering within HLA-allele-positive subsets. Repertoires with fewer than 30,000 or more than 120,000 public chains were left out of co-occurrence clustering, as were about 5 repertoires with anomalous nucleotide sharing. TCRdb holds this immuneACCESS table with in-frame rearrangements only. Some clones are missing; in checked studies, unresolved V genes explain under half, and the rest has no known cause. The V and J calls and the clone size are those of that table, but D and trimming were determined from the DNA. For this sample the table gives 200,000 to 250,000 clones, of which around 80% were detected only once. Clones ranked in the top ten supply approximately 0.71% of the sample.

General findings and caveats noted by the study authors: In a later genetic analysis, a missense DCLRE1C variant was associated with V-gene and J-gene trimming of TCR beta chains, and the association was replicated in an independent cohort. The cohort was sequenced for TCR beta chains only, and without alpha or paired-chain data the features that could be detected were limited. Three of the identified cytomegalovirus-associated TCR beta chains were confirmed in vitro to be specific for cytomegalovirus antigens. Immune exposure information for the cohort was limited to CMV serostatus. Compared with equally common non-associated chains, HLA-associated TCR beta chains in a later analysis were more clonally expanded and had lower generation probabilities. Across donors, most TCR sequences were observed very rarely, whereas some public TCRs were present in many individuals. When HLA alleles, especially DR and DQ, strongly co-occurred, attributing TCR associations to individual alleles was difficult. According to the authors, the approach could potentially be generalized to other disease states and immunological phenotypes. The classifier was reported to diagnose cytomegalovirus status with high specificity and sensitivity in both the original and validation cohorts. Because some donors lacked HLA typing at each locus, the association tests relied only on the typed subset. A later analysis found that most CMV-associated TCR beta chains appeared HLA-restricted, with HLA associations seemingly driven largely by CMV exposure. A later analysis found that TCR association rates varied across HLA loci, with DRB1 alleles showing the most associated TCRs and HLA-C alleles the fewest. Because the 87-base-pair reads could not distinguish some IMGT-functional V segments, including TRBV6-2 and TRBV6-3, those segments were excluded. The earlier analysis of 450 to 700 of the donors excluded seventeen rarely observed V segments, including chromosome 9 orphons, because counts were too low. A total of fewer than 200 TCR beta chains were listed by the study as associated with cytomegalovirus. Correlated functional status among segregating V segments might be attributable to linkage disequilibrium, but an unknown experimental factor could not be ruled out. A further reported finding was that TCR beta sequences accurately predicted the HLA-A and HLA-B alleles for most subjects in the first cohort. At a false discovery rate of 0.05, a later analysis linked some 17,000 TCR beta sequences to specific HLA alleles. A cluster of highly shared sequence variants was judged likely to be a technical artifact of the sequencing pipeline. A later analysis reported that several top co-occurrence clusters appeared linked to parvovirus B19, influenza, CMV and Epstein-Barr virus. Presence/absence analyses assumed roughly uniform sequencing depth across donors, an assumption that may not hold. Broadly in line with IMGT annotations, most TCR beta V segments showed up in productive rearrangements about 87% or about 30% of the time in an earlier analysis of about 500 of the donors. According to a later genetic analysis, donors in an Asian-associated ancestry cluster had fewer N-insertions in productive TCRs than the approximately 670-donor mean.

Via the germline V gene (reference sequence), CDR1 is SSHAT and CDR2 FNYEAQ. Including cysteine and phenylalanine, the CDR3 has 15 amino acids. Of the read, only the CDR3 DNA is kept; its 45 bases are in frame from base 1. Sequenced: PBMCs. The sequence links TRBV7-7 to TRBJ1-5, and possibly TRBD1, on 5 matching bases. The clonotype comes from a boy between 2 and 15 years old in good health and CMV-seronegative. The CDR3: CASSSGGKGNQPQHF. The sequenced DNA: TGTGCTAGCAGCTCTGGGGGGAAAGGCAATCAGCCCCAGCATTTT.